The entry below gives a single TCR beta chain sequence along with its context. The antigen is undetermined. Once RNA had been extracted, it was reverse transcribed into cDNA to act as the sequencing template. Here immunoSEQ multiplex PCR was the method, and the copy in TCRdb shows in-frame clones only, minus some. The sample gives 37,000 or so clones, 45% to 65% of which show up once; about 1.8% is in the top ten. CD4+ cells obtained from 4 to 6 patients were subjected to sorting into CD25+CD127- cells. Sorting from PBMCs produced CD4+ and CD8+ T cells. The sample comes from a study of CD8+ T cells in alopecia areata. Overall study findings and caveats: Clonality in lesional scalp, especially alopecia totalis/universalis, exceeded that of normal scalp.

CDR1 and CDR2 from the germline V gene are LGHNA and YNFKEQ. The V end lost 0 bases, the J end lost 4 bases, and 6 bases lay between the germline ends. The CDR3 loop spans 13 amino acids. Sample: CD4+ Tregs sorted from blood. The chain couples TRBV4-2 to TRBJ1-1, with no clear D. This sequence originates from a human donor with alopecia areata. CDR3 bases: TGTGCCAGCAGCCAAGATATCATCACTGAAGCTTTCTTT. It yields the protein CASSQDIITEAFF.